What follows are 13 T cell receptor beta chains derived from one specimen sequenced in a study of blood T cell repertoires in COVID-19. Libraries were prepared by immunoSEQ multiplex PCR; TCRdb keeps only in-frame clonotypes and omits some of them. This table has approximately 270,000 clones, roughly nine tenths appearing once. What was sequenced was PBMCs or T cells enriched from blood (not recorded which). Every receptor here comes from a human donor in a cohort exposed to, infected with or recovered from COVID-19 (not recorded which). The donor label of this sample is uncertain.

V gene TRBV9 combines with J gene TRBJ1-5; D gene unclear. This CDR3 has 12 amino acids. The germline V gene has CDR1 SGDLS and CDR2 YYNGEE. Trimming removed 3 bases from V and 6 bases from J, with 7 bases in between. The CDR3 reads CASSGLGQPQHF. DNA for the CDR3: TGTGCCAGCAGCGGCCTAGGTCAGCCCCAGCATTTT.

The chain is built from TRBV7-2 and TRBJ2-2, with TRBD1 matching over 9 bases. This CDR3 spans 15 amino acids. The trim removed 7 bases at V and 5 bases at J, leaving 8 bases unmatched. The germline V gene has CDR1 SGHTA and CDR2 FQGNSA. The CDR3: CASTRTGAGTGELFF. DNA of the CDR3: TGTGCCAGCACTCGGACAGGGGCGGGGACCGGGGAGCTGTTTTTT.

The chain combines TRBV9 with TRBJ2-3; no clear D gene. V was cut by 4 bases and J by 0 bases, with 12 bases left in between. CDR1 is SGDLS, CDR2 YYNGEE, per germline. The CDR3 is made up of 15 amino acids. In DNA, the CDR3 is TGTGCCAGCAGCTCAAATTCTCTAAGCACAGATACGCAGTATTTT. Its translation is CASSSNSLSTDTQYF.

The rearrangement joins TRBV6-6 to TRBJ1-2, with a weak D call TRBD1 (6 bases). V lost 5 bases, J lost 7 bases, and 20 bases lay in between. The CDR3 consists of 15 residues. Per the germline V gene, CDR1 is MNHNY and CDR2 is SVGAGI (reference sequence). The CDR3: CASSDGQQGKGGYTF. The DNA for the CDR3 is TGTGCCAGCAGTGACGGGCAACAGGGCAAAGGTGGCTACACCTTC.

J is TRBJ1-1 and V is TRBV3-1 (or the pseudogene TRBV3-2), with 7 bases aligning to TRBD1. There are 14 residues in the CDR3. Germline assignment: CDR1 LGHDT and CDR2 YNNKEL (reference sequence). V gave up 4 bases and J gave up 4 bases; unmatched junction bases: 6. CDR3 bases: TGTGCCAGCAGCCTCGGACAGGTGAGCACTGAAGCTTTCTTT. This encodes CASSLGQVSTEAFF.

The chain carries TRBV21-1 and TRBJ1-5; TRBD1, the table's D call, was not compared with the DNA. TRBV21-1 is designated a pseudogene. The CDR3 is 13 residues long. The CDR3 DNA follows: TGTGCCAGTAACAGGGATCGCAATCAGCCCCAGCATTTT. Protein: CASNRDRNQPQHF.

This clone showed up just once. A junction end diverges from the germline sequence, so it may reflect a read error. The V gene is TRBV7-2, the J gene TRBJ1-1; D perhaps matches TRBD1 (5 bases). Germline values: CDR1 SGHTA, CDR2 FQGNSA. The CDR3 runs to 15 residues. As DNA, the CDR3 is TGTGCCAACAGCCCCGCACCCGTGGGGGGCACTGAAGCTTTCTTT. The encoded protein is CANSPAPVGGTEAFF.

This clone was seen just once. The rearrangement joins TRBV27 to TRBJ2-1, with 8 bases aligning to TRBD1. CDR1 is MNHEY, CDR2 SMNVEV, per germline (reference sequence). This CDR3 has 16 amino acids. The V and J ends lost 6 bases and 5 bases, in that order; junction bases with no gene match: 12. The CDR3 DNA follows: TGTGCCAGCAGGACTGGACAGGGAAGTGTGGACAATGAGCAGTTCTTC. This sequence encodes CASRTGQGSVDNEQFF.

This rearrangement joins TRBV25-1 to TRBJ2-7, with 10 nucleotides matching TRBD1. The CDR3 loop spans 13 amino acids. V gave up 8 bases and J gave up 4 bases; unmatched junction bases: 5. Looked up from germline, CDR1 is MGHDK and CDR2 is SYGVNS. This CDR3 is CASRTGGLYEQYF. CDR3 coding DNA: TGTGCCAGCCGGACAGGGGGTCTTTACGAGCAGTACTTC.

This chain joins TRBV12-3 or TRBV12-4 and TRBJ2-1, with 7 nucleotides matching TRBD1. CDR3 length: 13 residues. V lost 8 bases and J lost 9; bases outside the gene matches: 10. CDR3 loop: CASGRQGKGEQFF. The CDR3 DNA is TGTGCCAGCGGTAGACAGGGTAAAGGTGAGCAGTTCTTC.

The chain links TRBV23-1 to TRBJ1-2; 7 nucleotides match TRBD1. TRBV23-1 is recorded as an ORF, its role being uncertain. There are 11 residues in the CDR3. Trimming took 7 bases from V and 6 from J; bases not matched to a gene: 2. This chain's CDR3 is CASITGDGYTF. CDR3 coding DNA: TGCGCCAGCATAACAGGGGATGGCTACACCTTC.

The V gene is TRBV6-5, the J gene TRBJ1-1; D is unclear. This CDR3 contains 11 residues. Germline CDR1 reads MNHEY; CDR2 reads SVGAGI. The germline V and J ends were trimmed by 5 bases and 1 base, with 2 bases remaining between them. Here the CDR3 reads CASSRNTEAFF. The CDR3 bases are TGTGCCAGCAGTCGGAACACTGAAGCTTTCTTT.

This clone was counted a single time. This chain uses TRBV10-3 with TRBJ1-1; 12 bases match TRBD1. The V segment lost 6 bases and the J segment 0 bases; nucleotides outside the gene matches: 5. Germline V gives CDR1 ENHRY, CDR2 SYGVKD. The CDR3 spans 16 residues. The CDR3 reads CAISSGTGGMNTEAFF. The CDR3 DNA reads TGTGCCATCAGCTCCGGGACAGGGGGCATGAACACTGAAGCTTTCTTT.